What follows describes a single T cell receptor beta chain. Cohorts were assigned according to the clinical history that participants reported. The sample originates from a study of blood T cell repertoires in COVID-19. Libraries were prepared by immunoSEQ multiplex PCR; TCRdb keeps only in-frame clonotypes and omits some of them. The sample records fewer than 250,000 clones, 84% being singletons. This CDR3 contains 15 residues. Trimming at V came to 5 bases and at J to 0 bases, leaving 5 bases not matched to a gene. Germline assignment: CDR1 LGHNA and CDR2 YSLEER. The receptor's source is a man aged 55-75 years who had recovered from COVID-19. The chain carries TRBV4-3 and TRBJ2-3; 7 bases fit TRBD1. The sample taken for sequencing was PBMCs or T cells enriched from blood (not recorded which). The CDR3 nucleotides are TGCGCCAGCAGCGAGGGACAGACAAGCACAGATACGCAGTATTTT. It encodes CASSEGQTSTDTQYF.